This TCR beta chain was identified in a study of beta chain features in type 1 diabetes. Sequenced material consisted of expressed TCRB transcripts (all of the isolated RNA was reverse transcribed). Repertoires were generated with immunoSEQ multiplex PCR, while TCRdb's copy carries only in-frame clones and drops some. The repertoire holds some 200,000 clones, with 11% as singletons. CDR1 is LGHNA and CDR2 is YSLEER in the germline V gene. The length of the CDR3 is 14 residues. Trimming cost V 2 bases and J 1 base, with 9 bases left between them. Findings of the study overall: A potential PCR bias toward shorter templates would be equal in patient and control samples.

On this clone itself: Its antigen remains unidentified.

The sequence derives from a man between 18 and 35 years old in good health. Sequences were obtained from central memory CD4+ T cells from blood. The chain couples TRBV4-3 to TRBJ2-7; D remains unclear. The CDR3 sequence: CASSQSRVSYEQYF. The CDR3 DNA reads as TGCGCCAGCAGCCAAAGCAGAGTTTCCTACGAGCAGTACTTC.